The 13 T cell receptor beta chains below come from one sample, sequenced in a study of blood T cell repertoires in COVID-19. Sequenced by immunoSEQ multiplex PCR; TCRdb stores in-frame clones only, minus some. The table includes 360,000 or so clones, about 90% detected once. The sequencing sample was made of PBMCs or T cells enriched from blood (not recorded which). The receptors originated from a woman in her thirties who had been exposed to COVID-19.

V usage is TRBV19 and J usage is TRBJ1-5; D gene ambiguous. V lost 3 bases and J 8 bases, leaving 11 bases between the germline ends. The CDR3 is 13 residues long. Germline assignment: CDR1 LNHDA and CDR2 SQIVND (reference sequence). CDR3 residues: CASSIVRGEPQHF. Written as DNA, the CDR3 is TGTGCCAGTAGTATCGTGCGGGGAGAGCCCCAGCATTTT.

This clone has a handful of counts. The CDR3 nucleotides are TGTGCCAGCAGCTTCGGGACAGGGGTCTCCTACGAGCAGTACTTC. Amino acids: CASSFGTGVSYEQYF. The chain recombines TRBV7-2 with TRBJ2-7; TRBD1 matches 10 bases. The J segment lost 0 bases and the V segment lost 3 bases, leaving 2 bases of the junction unmatched. Germline CDR1 and CDR2: SGHTA and FQGNSA. The CDR3 extends over 15 amino acids.

The chain's CDR3 is CASRGTGENCEQYF. In DNA form, the CDR3 reads TGTGCCAGCAGGGGGACAGGGGAGAATTGCGAGCAGTACTTC. The V gene is TRBV21-1, the J gene TRBJ2-7; TRBD1, the table's D call, lacks a check against the DNA. TRBV21-1 is listed as a pseudogene. The CDR3 has 14 residues.

The rearrangement links TRBV5-1 to TRBJ2-5, with TRBD2 matching 8 bases. CDR3 length: 15 amino acids. The J segment lost 2 bases and the V segment lost 0 bases, leaving 3 bases of the junction unmatched. CDR1 and CDR2 from the germline V gene are SGHRS and YFSETQ. CDR3 DNA sequence: TGCGCCAGCAGCTTGGATAGCGGGGAGCAAGAGACCCAGTACTTC. It yields the protein CASSLDSGEQETQYF.

V usage is TRBV19 and J usage is TRBJ1-5; 11 bases are shared with TRBD1. CDR1 and CDR2 from the germline V gene are LNHDA and SQIVND (reference sequence). The CDR3 has 19 amino acids. With 5 bases clipped from V and 2 bases from J, the junction kept 14 bases outside the gene matches. The chain's CDR3 is CASSAGLGQGAQGNQPQHF. Here the CDR3 DNA reads TGTGCCAGTAGTGCAGGACTTGGACAGGGGGCGCAAGGCAATCAGCCCCAGCATTTT.

The rearrangement joins TRBV9 to TRBJ1-1; no clear D. V was clipped by 3 bases and J by 1 base, with 10 bases between them. From germline, CDR1 is SGDLS and CDR2 YYNGEE. The CDR3 totals 14 residues. The CDR3 nucleotides read TGTGCCAGCAGCGGCGGACTCCCGAACACTGAAGCTTTCTTT. Protein sequence: CASSGGLPNTEAFF. Supplemented by reference TRBV9 and TRBJ1-1, the full variable domain reads DSGVTQTPKHLITATGQRVTLRCSPRSGDLSVYWYQQSLDQGLQFLIQYYNGEERAKGNILERFSAQQFPDLHSELNLSSLELGDSALYFCASSGGLPNTEAFFGQGTRLTVV.

V is TRBV19 and J is TRBJ2-3; TRBD2 matches 11 bases. Germline CDR1 reads LNHDA; CDR2 reads SQIVND (reference sequence). This CDR3 comprises 14 residues. After removal of 5 bases from V and 5 bases from J, the junction contained 3 bases not matched to a gene. The CDR3 nucleotides read TGTGCCAGTAGTCTAGCGGGAGGAGTAGATACGCAGTATTTT. This sequence encodes CASSLAGGVDTQYF.

V is TRBV29-1 and J is TRBJ2-3, with a tentative D call TRBD2 (5 bases). V shed 6 bases and J shed 5 bases, with 15 bases lying between them. This CDR3 is 13 amino acids long. Germline V gives CDR1 SQVTM, CDR2 ANQGSEA. This CDR3 reads CSVPGLGQDTQYF. Written as DNA, the CDR3 is TGCAGCGTACCGGGGTTAGGCCAAGATACGCAGTATTTT.

The gene calls are TRBV7-9 and TRBJ1-4; maybe TRBD1 (6 bases). CDR3 size: 16 residues. Trimming took off 1 base at V and 6 bases at J, with 15 bases between the two ends. The V gene's germline CDR1 is SEHNR and CDR2 FQNEAQ (reference sequence). The CDR3 loop is CASSLGPRGGDEKLFF. CDR3 sequence (DNA): TGTGCCAGCAGCTTAGGCCCGCGGGGGGGCGATGAAAAACTGTTTTTT.

This chain joins TRBV5-1 and TRBJ2-2, with a tentative D call TRBD1 (6 bases). The CDR3 sequence is 17 residues long. The V end lost 4 bases, the J end lost 0 bases, and 16 bases lay between the germline ends. CDR1 and CDR2 from the germline V gene are SGHRS and YFSETQ. The CDR3 loop is CASSLMTGYANTGELFF. CDR3 coding DNA: TGCGCCAGCAGCCTGATGACAGGTTACGCGAACACCGGGGAGCTGTTTTTT.

The chain couples TRBV5-4 to TRBJ2-2; 9 nucleotides line up with TRBD1. Germline V gene sequence: CDR1 SGHNT, CDR2 YYREEE (reference sequence). This CDR3 region has 15 residues. With V trimmed by 3 bases and J by 4 bases, 4 bases remained unmatched. The CDR3 DNA reads TGTGCCAGCAGCTCAAACAGGGGGCTCACCGGGGAGCTGTTTTTT. Amino acid sequence: CASSSNRGLTGELFF.

The chain employs TRBV3-1 (or the pseudogene TRBV3-2) and TRBJ1-2, with D possibly TRBD1 on 6 matching bases. CDR3 length equals 15 residues. From germline, CDR1 is LGHDT and CDR2 YNNKEL (reference sequence). Trimming cost V 4 bases and J 8 bases, with 20 bases left between them. Here the CDR3 reads CASSPAGAARRGYTF. In DNA form, the CDR3 reads TGTGCCAGCAGCCCAGCGGGGGCAGCGAGGCGAGGCTACACCTTC.

This chain uses TRBV13 with TRBJ1-1; D unresolved. The CDR3 sequence is 14 residues long. Germline assignment: CDR1 PRHDT and CDR2 FYEKMQ (reference sequence). Trimming stripped 3 bases from V and 3 bases from J, with 11 bases between. This CDR3 is CASSLGPGDTEAFF. DNA of the CDR3: TGTGCCAGCAGCTTGGGCCCAGGTGACACTGAAGCTTTCTTT.